This T cell receptor (beta chain) appears in the sequencing data of a study of T cell repertoires in aging, cancer and after chemotherapy. About the study: Pre- and post-chemotherapy samples were paired from chronic lymphocytic leukemia patients treated with fludarabine- or bendamustine-based regimens.

Germline V lookup: CDR1 SGHAT, CDR2 FQDESV (reference sequence). The CDR3 length is 15 residues. J was trimmed by 11 bases and V by 6 bases; bases with no gene match: 13. Study-level findings and limits: Compared with age-matched healthy donors, untreated hematological or solid cancer patients showed higher blood TCR clonality. Thymic emigration or peripheral T cell expansion may be impaired by lymphoid organ infiltration in hematological cancer.

Peripheral blood genomic DNA, not sorted cells or RNA, was the template. This clonotype was observed once. The antigen is not known. TRB rearrangements spanning V, D and J were amplified using mixed TRB-A/B primers. TCRdb processed the multiplex PCR reads anew with MiXCR; each CDR3 protein has one entry. In the table there are roughly 6,000 distinct CDR3 sequences, 38% of which are singletons. The sequence derives from a human donor with a blood cancer. The sample consisted of blood. V gene TRBV11-1 combines with J gene TRBJ2-1; 10 bases align to TRBD2. The CDR3 DNA follows: TGTGCCAGCAGTGTAGCGACTAGCGGGTTGAATAAGCAGTTCTTC. This sequence encodes CASSVATSGLNKQFF.